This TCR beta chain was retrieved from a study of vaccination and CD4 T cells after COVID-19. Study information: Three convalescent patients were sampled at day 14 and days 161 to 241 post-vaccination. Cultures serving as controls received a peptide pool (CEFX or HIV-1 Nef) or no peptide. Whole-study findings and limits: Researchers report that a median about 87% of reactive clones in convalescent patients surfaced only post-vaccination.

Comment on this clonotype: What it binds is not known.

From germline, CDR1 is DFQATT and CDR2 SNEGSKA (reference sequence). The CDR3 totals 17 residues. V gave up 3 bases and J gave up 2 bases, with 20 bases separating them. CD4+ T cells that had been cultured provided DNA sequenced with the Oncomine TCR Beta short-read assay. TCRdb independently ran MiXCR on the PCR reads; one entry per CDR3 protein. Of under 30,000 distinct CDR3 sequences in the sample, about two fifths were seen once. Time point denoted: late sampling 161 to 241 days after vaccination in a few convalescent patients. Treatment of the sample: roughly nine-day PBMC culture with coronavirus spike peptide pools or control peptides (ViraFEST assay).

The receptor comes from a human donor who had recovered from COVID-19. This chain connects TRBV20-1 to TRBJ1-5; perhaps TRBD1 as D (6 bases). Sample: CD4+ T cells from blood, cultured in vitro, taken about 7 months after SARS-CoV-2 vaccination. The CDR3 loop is CSASRTVGFLGNQPQHF. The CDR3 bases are TGCAGTGCTAGTAGGACAGTGGGGTTTTTGGGCAATCAGCCCCAGCATTTT.